This T cell receptor beta chain was profiled in a study of circulating CD8 cells and anti-PD-1 response in melanoma. Relative to its sample, this clonotype is large. Its antigen is undetermined. TCR libraries were prepared from roughly 15 ng of total RNA with the QIAseq Immune Repertoire TCR panel. TCRdb passed the reads through MiXCR, listing each CDR3 protein once. Among several hundred distinct CDR3 sequences listed, approximately 11% were seen once. From live CD3+CD8+TCRalphabeta+ cells, four PD-1 and/or TIGIT subsets were sorted. Study outcomes and limitations: Subset repertoires were largely private at M1, with under 8% shared. DNEG was most diverse; TIGIT repertoires were least diverse. Only baseline and M1 samples entered the published repertoire comparisons. Generally, no replicate experiments were performed.

The CDR3 sequence is 12 residues long. Germline V gene sequence: CDR1 SGHDN, CDR2 FVKESK. Trimming removed 8 bases at V and 0 bases at J, with 8 bases between. The chain uses TRBV14 and TRBJ2-7, with D perhaps matching TRBD2 (5 bases). This TCR derives from a human donor with melanoma. The source was CD8+ T cells from PBMCs, collected at baseline or after one month of anti-PD-1 therapy (not recorded which). The CDR3 protein is CASGETSYEQYF. The CDR3 nucleotides read TGTGCCAGCGGGGAGACCTCCTACGAGCAGTACTTC. The whole variable domain, filled in from reference TRBV14 and TRBJ2-7, reads EAGVTQFPSHSVIEKGQTVTLRCDPISGHDNLYWYRRVMGKEIKFLLHFVKESKQDESGMPNNRFLAERTGGTYSTLKVQPAELEDSGVYFCASGETSYEQYFGPGTRLTVT.